This record concerns one T cell receptor (beta chain) sequence. Its antigen is as yet unknown. Per the germline V gene, CDR1 is SNHLY and CDR2 is FYNNEI. CDR3 length: 15 residues. The V and J ends lost 5 bases and 0 bases respectively, with 12 bases between them. The data were produced by immunoSEQ multiplex PCR, yet TCRdb's version contains in-frame clones alone and is incomplete. The sample shows 95,000 to 150,000 clones, around 90% of them seen only once. These data belong to a study of T cell responses to AZD1222 COVID-19 vaccine. Whole-study findings and limits: Clonal diversity may have been underestimated, and the donors were mostly white British, with more females than males.

The V gene is TRBV2, the J gene TRBJ2-3, with a weak D call TRBD2 (6 bases). The receptor was derived from an adult who received the MenACWY meningococcal vaccine as a control. The sample consisted of peripheral blood, taken 28 days after the second dose of the MenACWY control vaccine. CDR3 DNA: TGTGCCAGCAGTAAGGGACTTCCTAGCACAGATACGCAGTATTTT. Its protein product is CASSKGLPSTDTQYF.